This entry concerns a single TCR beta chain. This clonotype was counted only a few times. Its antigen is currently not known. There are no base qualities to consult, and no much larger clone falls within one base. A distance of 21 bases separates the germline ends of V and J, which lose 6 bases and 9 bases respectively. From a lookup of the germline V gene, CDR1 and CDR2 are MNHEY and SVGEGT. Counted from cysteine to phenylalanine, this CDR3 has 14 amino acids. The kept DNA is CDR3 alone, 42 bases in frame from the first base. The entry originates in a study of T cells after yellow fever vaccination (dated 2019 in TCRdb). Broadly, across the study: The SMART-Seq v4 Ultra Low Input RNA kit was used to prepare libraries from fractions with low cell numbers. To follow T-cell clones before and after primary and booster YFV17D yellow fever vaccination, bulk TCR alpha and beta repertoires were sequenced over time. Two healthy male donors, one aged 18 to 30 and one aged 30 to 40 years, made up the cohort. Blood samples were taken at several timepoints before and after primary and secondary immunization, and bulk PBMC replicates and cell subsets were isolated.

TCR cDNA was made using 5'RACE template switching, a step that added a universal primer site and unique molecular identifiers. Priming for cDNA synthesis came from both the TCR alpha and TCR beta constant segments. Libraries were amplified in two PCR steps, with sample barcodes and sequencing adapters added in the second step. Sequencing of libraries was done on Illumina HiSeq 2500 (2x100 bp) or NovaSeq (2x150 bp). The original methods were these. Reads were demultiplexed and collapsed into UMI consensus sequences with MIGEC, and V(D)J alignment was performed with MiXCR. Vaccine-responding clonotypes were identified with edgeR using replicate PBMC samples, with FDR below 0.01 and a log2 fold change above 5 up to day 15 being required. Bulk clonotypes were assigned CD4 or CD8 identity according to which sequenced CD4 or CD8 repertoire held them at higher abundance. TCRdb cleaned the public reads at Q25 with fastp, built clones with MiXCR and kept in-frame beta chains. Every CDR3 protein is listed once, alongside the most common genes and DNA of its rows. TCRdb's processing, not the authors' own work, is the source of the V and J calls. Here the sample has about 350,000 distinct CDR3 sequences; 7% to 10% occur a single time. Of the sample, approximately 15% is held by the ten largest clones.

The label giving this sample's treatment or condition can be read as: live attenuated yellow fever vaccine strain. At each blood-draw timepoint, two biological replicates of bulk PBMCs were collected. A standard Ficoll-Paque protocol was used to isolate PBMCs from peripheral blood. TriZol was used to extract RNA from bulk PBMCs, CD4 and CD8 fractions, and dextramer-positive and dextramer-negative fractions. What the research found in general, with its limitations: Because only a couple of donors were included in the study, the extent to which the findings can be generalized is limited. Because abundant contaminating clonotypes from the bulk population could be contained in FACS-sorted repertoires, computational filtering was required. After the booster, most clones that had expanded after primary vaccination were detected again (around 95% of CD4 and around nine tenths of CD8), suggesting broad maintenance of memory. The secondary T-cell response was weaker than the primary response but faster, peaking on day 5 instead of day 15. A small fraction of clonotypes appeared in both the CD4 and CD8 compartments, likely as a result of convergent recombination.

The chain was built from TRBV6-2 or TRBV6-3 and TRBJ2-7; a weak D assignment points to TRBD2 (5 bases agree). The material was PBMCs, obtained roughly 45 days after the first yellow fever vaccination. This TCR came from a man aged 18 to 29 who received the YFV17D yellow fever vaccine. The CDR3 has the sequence CASSSREWLTRQYF. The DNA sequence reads TGTGCCAGCAGCTCCCGGGAATGGCTTACAAGGCAGTACTTC.